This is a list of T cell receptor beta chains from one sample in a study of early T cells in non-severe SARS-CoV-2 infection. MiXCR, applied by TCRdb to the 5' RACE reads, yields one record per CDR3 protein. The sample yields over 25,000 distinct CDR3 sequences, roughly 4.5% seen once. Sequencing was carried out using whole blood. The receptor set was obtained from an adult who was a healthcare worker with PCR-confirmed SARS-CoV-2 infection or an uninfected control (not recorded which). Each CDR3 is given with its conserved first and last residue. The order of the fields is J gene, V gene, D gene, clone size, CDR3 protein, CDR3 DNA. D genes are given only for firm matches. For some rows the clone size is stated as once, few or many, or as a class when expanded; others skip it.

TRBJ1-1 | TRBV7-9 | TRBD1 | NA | CASITGTGYTEAFF | TGTGCCAGCATAACCGGGACAGGGTACACTGAAGCTTTCTTT
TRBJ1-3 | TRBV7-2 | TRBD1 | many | CASSPPPGQGRNTIYF | TGTGCCAGCAGCCCTCCGCCGGGACAGGGTCGAAACACCATATATTTT
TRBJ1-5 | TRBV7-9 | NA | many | CASSRHPGPQHF | TGTGCCAGCAGCCGCCACCCGGGGCCCCAGCATTTT
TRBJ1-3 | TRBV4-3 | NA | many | CASSQDPGTGGNTIYF | TGCGCCAGCAGCCAAGATCCCGGGACTGGAGGAAACACCATATATTTT
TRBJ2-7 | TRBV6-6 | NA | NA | CASSFGGQGDEQYF | TGTGCCAGCAGTTTCGGGGGACAAGGAGACGAGCAGTACTTC
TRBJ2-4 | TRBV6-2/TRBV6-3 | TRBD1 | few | CASSSGQIKNIQYF | TGTGCCAGCAGCTCGGGACAGATCAAAAACATTCAGTACTTC
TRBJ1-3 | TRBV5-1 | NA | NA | CASSLGDGSSGNTIYF | TGCGCCAGCAGCCTGGGGGACGGCTCCTCTGGAAACACCATATATTTT
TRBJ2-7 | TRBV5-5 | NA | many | CASSWDGTYEQYF | TGTGCCAGCAGTTGGGACGGAACCTACGAGCAGTACTTC
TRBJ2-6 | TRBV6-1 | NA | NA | CASSETVSSGANVLTF | TGTGCCAGCAGTGAGACCGTCTCGAGTGGGGCCAACGTCCTGACTTTC
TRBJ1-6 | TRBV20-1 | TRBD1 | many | CSAKAGQVESPLHF | TGCAGTGCTAAAGCAGGACAGGTAGAGTCACCCCTCCACTTT
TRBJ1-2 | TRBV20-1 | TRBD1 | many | CSATRTGVYGYTF | TGCAGTGCTACTCGGACAGGGGTGTATGGCTACACCTTC
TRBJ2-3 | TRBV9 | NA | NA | CASSVDRLPTDTQYF | TGTGCCAGCAGCGTAGATAGACTCCCCACAGATACGCAGTATTTT
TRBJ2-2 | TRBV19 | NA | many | CASSRRFNTGELFF | TGTGCCAGTAGTAGAAGATTTAACACCGGGGAGCTGTTTTTT
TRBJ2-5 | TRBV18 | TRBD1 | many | CASSPTGGETQYF | TGTGCCAGCTCACCGACAGGGGGAGAGACCCAGTACTTC
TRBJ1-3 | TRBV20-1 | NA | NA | CSARYPAGNTIYF | TGCAGTGCTAGATACCCGGCTGGAAACACCATATATTTT
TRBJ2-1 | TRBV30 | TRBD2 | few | CAWDLGGSSYNEQFF | TGTGCCTGGGACCTGGGGGGGAGCTCCTACAATGAGCAGTTCTTC
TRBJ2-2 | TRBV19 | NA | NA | CASSVTGVGTGELFF | TGTGCCAGTAGTGTGACAGGTGTGGGCACCGGGGAGCTGTTTTTT
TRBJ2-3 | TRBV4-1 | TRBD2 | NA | CASSQVTSGSGTDTQYF | TGCGCCAGCAGCCAAGTTACTAGCGGGAGCGGCACAGATACGCAGTATTTT
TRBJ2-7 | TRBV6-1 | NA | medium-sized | CASSEVSGSSYEQYF | TGTGCCAGCAGTGAAGTTAGCGGCAGCTCCTACGAGCAGTACTTC
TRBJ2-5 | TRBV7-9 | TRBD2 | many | CASSFSGRAGKTQYF | TGTGCCAGCAGCTTTAGCGGGAGGGCCGGCAAGACCCAGTACTTC
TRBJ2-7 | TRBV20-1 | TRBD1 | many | CSAGDRGLSYEQYF | TGCAGTGCTGGCGACAGGGGTCTTTCGTACGAGCAGTACTTC